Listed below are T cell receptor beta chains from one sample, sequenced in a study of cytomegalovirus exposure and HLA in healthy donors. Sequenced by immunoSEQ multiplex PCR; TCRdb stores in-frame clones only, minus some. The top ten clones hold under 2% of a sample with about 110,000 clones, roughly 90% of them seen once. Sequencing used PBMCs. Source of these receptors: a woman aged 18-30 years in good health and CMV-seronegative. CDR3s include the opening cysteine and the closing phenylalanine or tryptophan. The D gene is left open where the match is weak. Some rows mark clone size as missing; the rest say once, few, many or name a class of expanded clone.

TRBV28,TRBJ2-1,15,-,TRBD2,CASSLAGGPYNEQFF,TGTGCCAGCAGTTTGGCGGGAGGCCCCTACAATGAGCAGTTCTTC
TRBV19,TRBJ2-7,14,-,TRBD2,CASSSPGGRNEQYF,TGTGCCAGTAGTTCCCCGGGGGGGCGAAACGAGCAGTACTTC
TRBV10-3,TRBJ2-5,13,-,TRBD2,CATLAGTQETQYF,TGTGCCACCCTAGCGGGTACCCAAGAGACCCAGTACTTC
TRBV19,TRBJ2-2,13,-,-,CASKEAGTGELFF,TGTGCCAGTAAGGAAGCAGGCACCGGGGAGCTGTTTTTT
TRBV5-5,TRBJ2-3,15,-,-,CASSFRQSSTDTQYF,TGTGCCAGCAGCTTCCGACAGAGTAGCACAGATACGCAGTATTTT
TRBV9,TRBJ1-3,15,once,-,CASSVDPFSGNTIYF,TGTGCCAGCAGCGTAGATCCCTTCTCTGGAAACACCATATATTTT
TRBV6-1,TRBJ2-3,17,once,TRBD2,CASSESSSGRITDTQYF,TGTGCCAGCAGTGAGTCGTCTAGCGGGAGAATTACAGATACGCAGTATTTT
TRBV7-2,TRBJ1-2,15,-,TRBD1,CASSGGQGASYGYTF,TGTGCCAGCAGCGGGGGACAGGGGGCTTCCTATGGCTACACCTTC
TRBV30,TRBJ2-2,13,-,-,CAWSPADTGELFF,TGTGCCTGGTCCCCGGCGGACACCGGGGAGCTGTTTTTT
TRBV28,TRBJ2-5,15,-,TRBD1,CASSPTGTVQETQYF,TGTGCCAGCAGTCCAACGGGGACAGTCCAAGAGACCCAGTACTTC
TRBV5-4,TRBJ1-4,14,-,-,CASSSGGTNEKLFF,TGTGCCAGCAGCTCGGGCGGGACTAATGAAAAACTGTTTTTT
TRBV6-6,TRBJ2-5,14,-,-,CASSQPSGVDTQYF,TGTGCCAGCAGCCAACCGTCGGGAGTTGACACCCAGTACTTC
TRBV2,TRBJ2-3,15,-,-,CASCGLDSPTDTQYF,TGTGCCAGCTGTGGCTTGGACAGCCCCACAGATACGCAGTATTTT
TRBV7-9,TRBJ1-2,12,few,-,CAREELAYGYTF,TGTGCCAGGGAGGAATTGGCGTATGGCTACACCTTC
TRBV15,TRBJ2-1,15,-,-,CATSKEGRDYNEQFF,TGTGCCACCAGCAAGGAAGGGCGGGACTACAATGAGCAGTTCTTC
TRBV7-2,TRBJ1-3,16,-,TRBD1,CASSGGQAISGNTIYF,TGTGCCAGCAGCGGGGGACAGGCGATCTCTGGAAACACCATATATTTT
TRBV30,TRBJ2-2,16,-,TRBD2,CAWSTGLAGYTGELFF,TGTGCCTGGAGTACGGGACTAGCGGGGTACACCGGGGAGCTGTTTTTT
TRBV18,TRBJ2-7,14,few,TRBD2,CASSPGLAGDGQYF,TGTGCCAGCTCACCGGGACTAGCGGGGGACGGGCAGTACTTC
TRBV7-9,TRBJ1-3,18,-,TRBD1,CASSLADRRWLSGNTIYF,TGTGCCAGCAGCTTAGCGGACAGGCGATGGCTCTCTGGAAACACCATATATTTT
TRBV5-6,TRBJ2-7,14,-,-,CASSFGRTPYEQYF,TGTGCCAGCAGCTTTGGGAGGACCCCCTACGAGCAGTACTTC
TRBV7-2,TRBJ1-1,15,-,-,CASSQILGQGTEAFF,TGTGCCAGCAGCCAGATCTTGGGGCAGGGCACTGAAGCTTTCTTT
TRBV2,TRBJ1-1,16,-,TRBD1,CASSGGQGSIKAEAFF,TGTGCCAGCAGTGGAGGACAGGGGAGTATCAAGGCTGAAGCTTTCTTT
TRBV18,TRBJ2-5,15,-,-,CASSGGTVLGETQYF,TGTGCCAGCTCCGGAGGGACAGTCCTAGGGGAGACCCAGTACTTC
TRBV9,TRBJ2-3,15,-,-,CASSLSPVSADTQYF,TGTGCCAGCAGTCTGTCTCCGGTCTCGGCAGATACGCAGTATTTT
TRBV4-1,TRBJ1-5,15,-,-,CASSQGGYSNQPQHF,TGCGCCAGCAGCCAAGGGGGCTATAGCAATCAGCCCCAGCATTTT
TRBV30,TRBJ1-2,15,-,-,CAWRSGTGISYGYTF,TGTGCCTGGAGATCCGGAACAGGGATTAGCTATGGCTACACCTTC
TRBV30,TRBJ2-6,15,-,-,CAWSVLNSGANVLTF,TGTGCCTGGAGTGTACTCAACTCTGGGGCCAACGTCCTGACTTTC
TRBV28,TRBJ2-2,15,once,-,CASYGRGTFTGELFF,TGTGCCAGCTATGGGAGGGGGACCTTCACCGGGGAGCTGTTTTTT
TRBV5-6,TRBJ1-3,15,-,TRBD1,CASSPLDRAGNTIYF,TGTGCCAGCAGCCCACTGGACAGGGCTGGAAACACCATATATTTT
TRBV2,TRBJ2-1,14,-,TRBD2,CASKRREESNEQFF,TGTGCCAGCAAAAGGCGGGAGGAAAGCAATGAGCAGTTCTTC
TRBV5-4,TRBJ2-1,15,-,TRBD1,CASSGGQGKYNEQFF,TGTGCCAGCAGCGGGGGACAGGGGAAGTACAATGAGCAGTTCTTC
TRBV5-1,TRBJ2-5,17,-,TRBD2,CASSLEAGGPTKETQYF,TGCGCCAGCAGCTTGGAGGCGGGGGGCCCCACCAAAGAGACCCAGTACTTC
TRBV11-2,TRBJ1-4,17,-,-,CASSLLLRDFSGEKLFF,TGTGCCAGCAGCTTACTCCTTCGGGACTTCAGTGGGGAAAAACTGTTTTTT
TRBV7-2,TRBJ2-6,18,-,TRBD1,CASSFLGTANSGANVLTF,TGTGCCAGCAGCTTCTTAGGGACAGCAAACTCTGGGGCCAACGTCCTGACTTTC
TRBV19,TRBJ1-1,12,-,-,CASSIQGGEAFF,TGTGCCAGTAGTATTCAGGGTGGTGAAGCTTTCTTT
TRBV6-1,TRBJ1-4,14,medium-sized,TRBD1,CASSGTGEHEKLFF,TGTGCCAGCAGTGGTACAGGGGAGCATGAAAAACTGTTTTTT
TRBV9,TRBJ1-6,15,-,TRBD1,CASSVTGGLDSPLHF,TGTGCCAGCAGCGTAACAGGGGGCTTGGATTCACCCCTCCACTTT
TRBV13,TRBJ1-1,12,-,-,CASSLTAGGAFF,TGTGCCAGCAGCTTAACGGCCGGGGGAGCTTTCTTT
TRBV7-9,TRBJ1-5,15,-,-,CASSLTANSNQPQHF,TGTGCCAGCAGCTTGACAGCAAATAGCAATCAGCCCCAGCATTTT
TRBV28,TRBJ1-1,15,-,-,CASHSFAGGDTEAFF,TGTGCCAGCCACAGTTTTGCTGGGGGGGACACTGAAGCTTTCTTT
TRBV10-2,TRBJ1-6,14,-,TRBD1,CASSRDRANSPLHF,TGCGCCAGCAGCCGGGACAGGGCTAATTCACCCCTCCACTTT